The 21 T cell receptor beta chains given below trace back to one sample, sequenced in a study of blood T cell repertoires in COVID-19. Data came from immunoSEQ multiplex PCR; TCRdb stores just in-frame clones and leaves some out. The sample records 65,000 to 90,000 clones, roughly 84% being singletons. Sample: peripheral blood. The receptor set was obtained from a human donor in a cohort sampled during active COVID-19.

The CDR3 DNA is TGTGCCAGCAGCCAGGGAACAGGGAGAACCGGGGAGCTGTTTTTT. Its protein product is CASSQGTGRTGELFF. The chain uses TRBV2 and TRBJ2-2, with a tentative D call TRBD1 (6 bases). V shed 6 bases and J shed 5 bases, with 16 bases lying between them. The CDR3 has 15 residues. CDR1 is SNHLY and CDR2 is FYNNEI in the germline V gene. Combining the CDR3 with reference TRBV2 and TRBJ2-2 gives the whole variable domain EPEVTQTPSHQVTQMGQEVILRCVPISNHLYFYWYRQILGQKVEFLVSFYNNEISEKSEIFDDQFSVERPDGSNFTLKIRSTKLEDSAMYFCASSQGTGRTGELFFGEGSRLTVL.

The V gene is TRBV7-8, the J gene TRBJ1-3; 8 bases align to TRBD1. Germline values: CDR1 SGHVS, CDR2 FQNEAQ. The CDR3 consists of 15 residues. Trimming removed 5 bases from V and 4 bases from J; junction bases left unmatched: 7. The CDR3 nucleotides read TGTGCCAGCAGCCCCCGGGACAGGATGGGAAACACCATATATTTT. It translates to CASSPRDRMGNTIYF.

This chain connects TRBV28 to TRBJ1-2; TRBD1 matches at 7 bases. The ends lost 10 bases at V and 4 bases at J; junction bases unmatched: 6. CDR3 length: 12 amino acids. Germline CDR1 and CDR2: MDHEN and SYDVKM. Here the CDR3 DNA reads TGTGCCATCCGGACAGGCGGCTATGGCTACACCTTC. It yields the protein CAIRTGGYGYTF.

CDR3 in DNA: TGTGCCAGCGAGGCAGGGGTTATCGGGGAGCTGTTTTTT. Its protein is CASEAGVIGELFF. This chain uses TRBV28 with TRBJ2-2; D is perhaps TRBD1 (6 bases). The CDR3 runs to 13 residues. Trimming removed 8 bases from V and 7 bases from J, with 14 bases in between. Per the germline V gene, CDR1 is MDHEN and CDR2 is SYDVKM.

This clone was picked up a small number of times. The V gene is TRBV27, the J gene TRBJ1-2; a weak D match, TRBD1 (5 bases). The V gene lost 6 bases and the J gene lost 0 bases, with 8 bases spanning the gap. The CDR3 consists of 13 residues. Germline-derived CDR1 and CDR2 are MNHEY and SMNVEV (reference sequence). The CDR3 loop reads CASRQQANYGYTF. In nucleotides, the CDR3 is TGTGCCAGCAGGCAACAGGCTAACTATGGCTACACCTTC.

The V and J genes are TRBV21-1 and TRBJ1-2; TRBD1, as called in the table, went unchecked against the DNA. TRBV21-1 constitutes a pseudogene. This CDR3 contains 18 residues. CDR3: CASSKKGTVKPRDYGYTF. CDR3 nucleotide sequence: TGTGCCAGCAGCAAAAAAGGGACAGTTAAACCACGGGACTATGGCTACACCTTC.

The chain has TRBV6-5 and TRBJ1-2; D gene ambiguous. V dropped 7 bases and J dropped 4 bases, with 10 bases sitting between them. Germline V gene lookup returns CDR1 MNHEY and CDR2 SVGAGI. This CDR3 comprises 12 residues. In nucleotides, the CDR3 is TGTGCCAGCACCGAGGGCCGCTATGGCTACACCTTC. Its protein is CASTEGRYGYTF.

This clone was detected a few times. The rearrangement joins TRBV18 to TRBJ1-2; D gene unclear. The V end was cut by 3 bases, the J end by 6 bases, with 11 bases between. Per germline, CDR1 KGHSH and CDR2 LQKENI. The CDR3 runs to 13 residues. The CDR3 DNA reads as TGTGCCAGCTCACCTGTCATCCTAGATGGCTACACCTTC. It codes for CASSPVILDGYTF.

This sequence joins TRBV10-3 and TRBJ2-7; possibly TRBD2 for D (6 bases). There are 15 residues in the CDR3. The V end lost 3 bases, the J end lost 0 bases, and 12 bases lay between the germline ends. The germline gives CDR1 ENHRY, CDR2 SYGVKD. This CDR3 is CAISEGGAHSYEQYF. The CDR3 DNA reads TGTGCCATCAGTGAAGGAGGGGCCCACTCCTACGAGCAGTACTTC.

The chain has TRBV6-5 and TRBJ2-3; D remains ambiguous. The CDR3 spans 14 residues. V gave up 5 bases and J gave up 0 bases, with 9 bases separating them. CDR1 is MNHEY, CDR2 SVGAGI, per germline. CDR3 in DNA: TGTGCCAGCAGTAGAACATCTAGCACAGATACGCAGTATTTT. This gives the protein CASSRTSSTDTQYF.

This clone appeared many times. This sequence joins TRBV19 and TRBJ2-3, with 9 bases aligning to TRBD1. Germline lookup yields CDR1 LNHDA and CDR2 SQIVND (reference sequence). The CDR3 totals 15 residues. With 6 bases clipped from V and 7 bases from J, the junction kept 11 bases outside the gene matches. The CDR3: CASRFRDRELYTQYF. CDR3 bases: TGTGCCAGTAGGTTCCGGGACAGGGAATTGTATACGCAGTATTTT.

The chain has TRBV18 and TRBJ1-5; the D gene is possibly TRBD1 (6 bases). This CDR3 has 14 amino acids. V was pared by 6 bases and J by 2 bases, with 11 bases between. Germline CDR1 and CDR2: KGHSH and LQKENI. The CDR3 DNA is TGTGCCAGCTCTCAGGGGATTGGCAATCAGCCCCAGCATTTT. Translation: CASSQGIGNQPQHF.

The chain employs TRBV18 and TRBJ2-2; tentatively, D is TRBD2 (6 bases). Germline V gene data show CDR1 as KGHSH and CDR2 as LQKENI. Trimming left V 0 bases short and J 4 bases short, with 9 bases between. This CDR3 comprises 15 residues. The DNA of the CDR3 is TGTGCCAGCTCACCACCGCGGGGCCGCACCGGGGAGCTGTTTTTT. Translation gives CASSPPRGRTGELFF.

This chain uses TRBV4-2 with TRBJ2-1; 8 bases align to TRBD2. V shed 1 base, J shed 0 bases, and the junction held 2 bases outside the gene matches. CDR1 is LGHNA and CDR2 is YNFKEQ in the germline V gene. This CDR3 has 16 residues. CDR3 sequence reads: CASSQVGGVSYNEQFF. The CDR3 bases are TGTGCCAGCAGCCAAGTCGGGGGGGTCTCCTACAATGAGCAGTTCTTC.

V and J are TRBV28 and TRBJ2-1; the D gene is possibly TRBD2 (6 bases). Germline CDR1 reads MDHEN; CDR2 reads SYDVKM. The CDR3 has 18 residues. V lost 2 bases and J lost 0, with 17 bases in between. CDR3 nucleotides: TGTGCCAGCAGTTTAAGTCTCCTGGCGGGGAGCTCCTACAATGAGCAGTTCTTC. Its translation is CASSLSLLAGSSYNEQFF.

The J gene is TRBJ1-5, the V gene TRBV4-3; D unclear. Trimming left V 0 bases short and J 7 bases short, with 7 bases between. Germline V lookup: CDR1 LGHNA, CDR2 YSLEER. The CDR3 runs 13 residues. For the CDR3, the DNA is TGCGCCAGCAGCCAAGATATTCGGCAGCCCCAGCATTTT. Encoded protein: CASSQDIRQPQHF.

DNA for the CDR3: TGCGCCAGCAGCCAAGTACGACAGGGGCCCCTCTCCTATAATTCACCCCTCCACTTT. It specifies CASSQVRQGPLSYNSPLHF. V is TRBV4-1 and J is TRBJ1-6; 8 bases align to TRBD1. With 1 base clipped from V and 0 bases from J, the junction kept 8 bases outside the gene matches. CDR3 size: 19 residues. CDR1 is MGHRA and CDR2 is YSYEKL in the germline V gene.

The V call is TRBV7-2, the J call TRBJ1-2; D possibly corresponds to TRBD1 (5 bases). The germline V and J ends were trimmed by 3 bases and 4 bases, with 9 bases remaining between them. CDR3 length: 13 amino acids. The germline V gene has CDR1 SGHTA and CDR2 FQGNSA. The CDR3 here is CASSFGQGYGYTF. CDR3 in DNA: TGTGCCAGCAGCTTTGGTCAGGGCTATGGCTACACCTTC.

The V call is TRBV9, the J call TRBJ2-5, with a tentative D call TRBD1 (5 bases). From germline, CDR1 is SGDLS and CDR2 YYNGEE. The V end lost 4 bases, the J end lost 2 bases, and 15 bases lay between the germline ends. This CDR3 spans 15 amino acids. CDR3 amino acids: CASSPSGAGQETQYF. DNA for the CDR3: TGTGCCAGCAGCCCTAGTGGGGCAGGACAAGAGACCCAGTACTTC.

The chain employs TRBV18 and TRBJ2-3; 7 nucleotides align to TRBD2. The CDR3 has 15 amino acids. Germline V CDR1 and CDR2: KGHSH, LQKENI. J gave up 3 bases and V 1 base, and 4 bases lay outside the gene matches. CDR3 sequence reads: CASSPRAGLTDTQYF. CDR3 DNA: TGTGCCAGCTCACCACGAGCGGGGTTGACAGATACGCAGTATTTT.

This clone has just one count. J is TRBJ2-4 and V is TRBV7-9; D gene ambiguous. Between the trimmed V and J ends, which lost 5 bases and 11 bases, there was a span of 16 bases. The germline gives CDR1 SEHNR, CDR2 FQNEAQ (reference sequence). The CDR3 spans 13 residues. The CDR3, as DNA: TGTGCCAGCAGCCTAGACGGTCTAGGCGTTCAGTACTTC. This codes for CASSLDGLGVQYF.